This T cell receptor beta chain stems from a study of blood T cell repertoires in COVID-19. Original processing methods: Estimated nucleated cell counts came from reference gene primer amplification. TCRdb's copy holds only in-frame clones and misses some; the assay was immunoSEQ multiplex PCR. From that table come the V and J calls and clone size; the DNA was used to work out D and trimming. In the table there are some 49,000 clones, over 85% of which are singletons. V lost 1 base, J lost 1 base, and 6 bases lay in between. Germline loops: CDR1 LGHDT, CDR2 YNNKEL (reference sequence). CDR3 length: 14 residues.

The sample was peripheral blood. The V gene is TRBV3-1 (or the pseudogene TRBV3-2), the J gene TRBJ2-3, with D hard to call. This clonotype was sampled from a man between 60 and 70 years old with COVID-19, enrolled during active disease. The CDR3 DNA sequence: TGTGCCAGCAGCCAAGGGCAGGGCACAGATACGCAGTATTTT. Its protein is CASSQGQGTDTQYF.